This is a list of T cell receptor beta chains from one sample in a study of human T cells and chemical hapten exposure. TCRdb re-called the RACE reads with MiXCR, one entry per CDR3 protein. The sample carries just under 35,000 distinct CDR3 sequences, about a tenth recorded once. Sample: whole blood, taken in connection with sensitization to the hapten diphenylcyclopropenone (DPC). The receptors derive from a man aged 50-59 years with alopecia areata. Some clones in this sample may be carry-over from other donors' samples. Both conserved end residues are part of each CDR3. D genes are given only for firm matches. Not all rows give a size; the values are once, few, many and, for expanded clones, a class.

J gene	clone size	D gene	V gene	CDR3 DNA	CDR3 protein
TRBJ2-1	many	NA	TRBV12-3/TRBV12-4	TGTGCCAGCAGTTCCTCGGGTTGGAGAAGGAATGAGCAGTTCTTC	CASSSSGWRRNEQFF
TRBJ2-1	many	NA	TRBV10-2	TGCGCCAGCAGTGAGTCGGTGCAGTTCTTC	CASSESVQFF
TRBJ2-1	many	NA	TRBV7-2	TGTGCCAGCAGCTTAATAGGGTACAATGAGCAGTTCTTC	CASSLIGYNEQFF
TRBJ2-5	few	TRBD2	TRBV4-1	TGCGCCAGCAGCCCCCAGGTGACTAGCGGGAGAAAGACCCAGTACTTC	CASSPQVTSGRKTQYF
TRBJ2-7	many	TRBD1	TRBV29-1	TGCAGCGGCCGACAGGGGGCGGCCTACGAGCAGTACTTC	CSGRQGAAYEQYF
TRBJ2-1	NA	TRBD2	TRBV15	TGTGCCACCCGACTAGCGGGTTACAATGAGCAGTTCTTC	CATRLAGYNEQFF
TRBJ2-3	few	NA	TRBV7-9	TGTGCCAGCAGCCAATCGATAAATACAGATACGCAGTATTTT	CASSQSINTDTQYF
TRBJ2-5	NA	TRBD2	TRBV28	TGTGCCACCCGTGGGGAGGGTCGAGGAGAGACCCAGTACTTC	CATRGEGRGETQYF
TRBJ2-7	many	TRBD2	TRBV27	TGTGCCAGCAGTTCCATGCGGGAGGGGTACGAGCAGTACTTC	CASSSMREGYEQYF
TRBJ2-1	many	NA	TRBV27	TGTGCCAGCAGTTTAAATTCGGTTGTTCAGGGACTGACCTACAATGAGCAGTTCTTC	CASSLNSVVQGLTYNEQFF
TRBJ2-1	few	NA	TRBV29-1	TGCAGCGTTGAACTAGCGAATGAGCAGTTCTTC	CSVELANEQFF
TRBJ2-1	many	NA	TRBV29-1	TGCAGCGTTGATCGGGGTTACGAGCAGTTCTTC	CSVDRGYEQFF
TRBJ2-2	few	NA	TRBV5-1	TGCGCCAGCAGCTTTGAAGACACCGGGGAGCTGTTTTTT	CASSFEDTGELFF
TRBJ2-2	NA	TRBD2	TRBV7-2	TGTGCCAGCAGTCGGACTAGCAGCACCGGGGAGCTGTTTTTT	CASSRTSSTGELFF
TRBJ2-1	many	NA	TRBV6-5	TGTGCCAGCAGTCGAATCTACAATGAGCAGTTCTTC	CASSRIYNEQFF
TRBJ2-3	many	NA	TRBV6-5	TGTGCCAGCAGTCCCCATATGCGCCCGGGCACGAGGACAGATACGCAGTATTTT	CASSPHMRPGTRTDTQYF
TRBJ1-2	many	NA	TRBV28	TGTGCCAGCAGTCCTGGCCGGAACTATGGCTACACCTTC	CASSPGRNYGYTF
TRBJ2-3	NA	TRBD2	TRBV28	TGTGCCAGCAGCCCCCGTCTAGCGGGACCTGCAGATACGCAGTATTTT	CASSPRLAGPADTQYF
TRBJ1-2	few	NA	TRBV5-1	TGCGCCAGCAGCTGGGACAAGAGCTATGGCTACACCTTC	CASSWDKSYGYTF
TRBJ2-7	many	NA	TRBV28	TGTGCCAGCAGTTTCCAGGTTCTCTACGAGCAGTACTTC	CASSFQVLYEQYF
TRBJ1-3	few	NA	TRBV18	TGTGCCAGCTCACCACCGAAGGCAGGGTCTGGAAACACCATATATTTT	CASSPPKAGSGNTIYF
TRBJ2-5	many	TRBD2	TRBV3-1	TGTGCCAGCAGCCAAGAAAGGCTAGCGGGAGGACTAAAAGAGACCCAGTACTTC	CASSQERLAGGLKETQYF
TRBJ1-5	few	NA	TRBV6-1	TGTGCCAGCAGTGGCGACTGGAATCAGCCCCAGCATTTT	CASSGDWNQPQHF
TRBJ2-7	many	TRBD1	TRBV27	TGTGCCAGCACCAAATTATCTTCCGGGACAGGGAGCGAGCAGTACTTC	CASTKLSSGTGSEQYF
TRBJ2-7	many	TRBD2	TRBV20-1	TGCAGTGCTGGGACTAGCGGCTCCTACGAGCAGTACTTC	CSAGTSGSYEQYF
TRBJ2-7	NA	NA	TRBV20-1	TGCAGTGCTAGAGAGGAACGGGGCAGGCGGCCCGAGCAGTACTTC	CSAREERGRRPEQYF
TRBJ2-1	NA	NA	TRBV29-1	TGCAGCGGCTCCTACAATGAGCAGTTCTTC	CSGSYNEQFF
TRBJ2-7	many	TRBD1	TRBV28	TGTGCCAGCAGCCCACTCCCCGGGACAGCCACCTACGAGCAGTACTTC	CASSPLPGTATYEQYF
TRBJ2-2	NA	NA	TRBV28	TGTGCCAGCAGGCGTAGCGGTACGAACACCGGGGAGCTGTTTTTT	CASRRSGTNTGELFF
TRBJ2-3	many	TRBD2	TRBV9	TGTGCCAGCAGCGTAGCGGCGGGAGCAGATACGCAGTATTTT	CASSVAAGADTQYF
TRBJ2-1	many	NA	TRBV28	TGTGCCAGCAGTTTTGGTGTGGTAGGTGAGCAGTTCTTC	CASSFGVVGEQFF
TRBJ2-7	many	NA	TRBV28	TGTGCCAGCAGTTTTCCGGGGAACCGGGCCAAGAGCTACGAGCAGTACTTC	CASSFPGNRAKSYEQYF
TRBJ2-5	many	NA	TRBV13	TGTGCCAGCAGCTTCCGGACAGTAGTAGAGACCCAGTACTTC	CASSFRTVVETQYF
TRBJ2-2	few	TRBD1	TRBV28	TGTGCCAGCAGCGGGACAGGGTATTCCGGGGAGCTGTTTTTT	CASSGTGYSGELFF
TRBJ2-1	many	TRBD2	TRBV7-2	TGTGCCAGCATTGTGACTAGCGGGAGGGCTGAGCAGTTCTTC	CASIVTSGRAEQFF
TRBJ2-7	many	NA	TRBV7-9	TGTGCCAGCAGCACCGATGTTTTGGGTTACGAGCAGTACTTC	CASSTDVLGYEQYF
TRBJ2-1	few	TRBD2	TRBV7-8	TGTGCCAGCAGCTTCTTGATCAGCGGGAGTAATGAGCAGTTCTTC	CASSFLISGSNEQFF
TRBJ2-2	NA	NA	TRBV11-2	TGTGCCAGCAGCTTAGGACCGAACACCGGGGAGCTGTTTTTT	CASSLGPNTGELFF
TRBJ1-1	NA	NA	TRBV28	TGTGCCAGCAGTTTCCCAGGGACGAACACTGAAGCTTTCTTT	CASSFPGTNTEAFF
TRBJ1-2	NA	TRBD1	TRBV29-1	TGCAGCGTAGAGGACAGGGCAGGCTACACCTTC	CSVEDRAGYTF
TRBJ1-6	many	NA	TRBV10-3	TGTGCCATCAGTGGACAGATGAATTCACCCCTCCACTTT	CAISGQMNSPLHF
TRBJ2-2	many	TRBD2	TRBV19	TGTGCCAGTAGTGATAGCGGGAGGATCCACACCGGGGAGCTGTTTTTT	CASSDSGRIHTGELFF